This TCR beta chain was retrieved from a study of blood T cell repertoires in COVID-19. Study in general: Researchers got acute and convalescent COVID-19 samples from the United States, Italy and Spain. T cells, B-cell-depleted T cells, or PBMCs provided the cDNA or gDNA that served as material.

V dropped 5 bases and J dropped 4 bases, with 21 bases sitting between them. Germline loops: CDR1 MDHEN, CDR2 SYDVKM. The CDR3 totals 17 residues. How the authors handled the data: Amplification from reference gene primers served as the basis for estimated nucleated cell counts. Some clones are missing from TCRdb's copy, which holds only in-frame ones; the method was immunoSEQ multiplex PCR. V, J and clone size are taken as reported in that table, and D and trimming were inferred from the DNA itself. The sample contains 90,000 to 150,000 clones, less than 90% of which appear only once. The clonotype originates from a man aged 80 or over with acute or convalescent COVID-19. The chain recombines TRBV28 with TRBJ2-1; D is possibly TRBD2 (6 bases). The specimen sequenced was peripheral blood. CDR3 residues: CASSPLGAGGSYNEQFF. In DNA, the CDR3 is TGTGCCAGCAGTCCCCTTGGCGCAGGAGGGAGTTACAATGAGCAGTTCTTC. The full variable domain, in which reference TRBV28 and TRBJ2-1 provide the parts outside the CDR3, is DVKVTQSSRYLVKRTGEKVFLECVQDMDHENMFWYRQDPGLGLRLIYFSYDVKMKEKGDIPEGYSVSREKKERFSLILESASTNQTSMYLCASSPLGAGGSYNEQFFGPGTRLTVL.